These T cell receptor beta chains were read from a single sample in a study of breast tumors, draining lymph nodes, adjacent tissues. TCRdb re-derived calls from the multiplex PCR reads in MiXCR, one entry per CDR3 protein. In the table there are more than 50,000 distinct CDR3 sequences, approximately 57% of which are singletons. Sequenced: breast tumor tissue. The receptors were gathered from a female donor with breast cancer. Some clones in this sample may be carry-over from other donors' samples. The CDR3 runs from the conserved cysteine through the conserved F or W. The order of the fields is J gene, clone size, V gene, D gene, CDR3 DNA, CDR3 protein. The D gene is left open where the match is weak. Clone size is shown for a subset of rows, as once, few, many or a class of expanded clone.

>TRBJ1-3|-|TRBV19|-
TGTGCCAGTGCGGTCCCAGCCAGCTCTGGAAACACCATATATTTT
CASAVPASSGNTIYF
>TRBJ2-5|-|TRBV4-3|TRBD2
TGCGCCAGCAGCCCGGGGACTAGCGGGGCCGGAGGCCAGTACTTC
CASSPGTSGAGGQYF
>TRBJ2-7|many|TRBV2|TRBD2
TGTGCCAGCAACCCTCCCCGGGCCCCGCGGGGGGAGCAGTACTTC
CASNPPRAPRGEQYF
>TRBJ2-3|-|TRBV19|-
TGTGCCAGTAGTACCCTAAGCACAGATACGCAGTATTTT
CASSTLSTDTQYF
>TRBJ1-2|many|TRBV20-1|TRBD1
TGCAGTGCAAACGGACAGGGCGGACTGTATGGCTACACCTTC
CSANGQGGLYGYTF
>TRBJ2-1|many|TRBV12-3/TRBV12-4|-
TGTGCCAGCAGTCTAGACTCCGGTGCGGGGATCTTC
CASSLDSGAGIF
>TRBJ2-5|many|TRBV9|TRBD2
TGTGCCAGCAGCATGCTAGCGGGAGGGCAAGAGACCCAGTACTTC
CASSMLAGGQETQYF
>TRBJ2-7|many|TRBV2|TRBD2
TGTGCCAGCAGTCAGCTAGGACTAGCGGGTTCTCACGAGCAGTACTTC
CASSQLGLAGSHEQYF
>TRBJ2-3|many|TRBV7-9|TRBD2
TGTGCCAGCAGCCCACTAGCGGATACGCAGTATTTT
CASSPLADTQYF
>TRBJ1-3|-|TRBV2|-
TGTGCCAGCAGTGAGGGACATTCCTCTGGAAACACCATATATTTT
CASSEGHSSGNTIYF
>TRBJ2-2|-|TRBV12-3/TRBV12-4|TRBD1
TGTGCCAGCGCAAACCCGGGACAGGGTGTCACCGGGGAGCTGTTTTTT
CASANPGQGVTGELFF
>TRBJ1-5|-|TRBV2|-
TGTGCCAGCAGAGGGGTAAGCAATCAGCCCCAGCATTTT
CASRGVSNQPQHF
>TRBJ2-1|-|TRBV2|TRBD2
TGTGCCAGCATGGCTGGGCTAGCGGGGGGGGGCAATGAGCAGTTCTTC
CASMAGLAGGGNEQFF
>TRBJ2-7|-|TRBV15|-
TGTGCCACCAGCACCTTTGGACAGTCCTACGAGCAGTACTTC
CATSTFGQSYEQYF
>TRBJ1-4|-|TRBV15|-
TGTGCCACCAGCACCTGGGACACCAAAGGGGAAAAACTGTTTTTT
CATSTWDTKGEKLFF
>TRBJ2-7|many|TRBV30|-
TGTGCCTGGAGTACCCGGGAGGAGCAGTACTTC
CAWSTREEQYF
>TRBJ2-7|many|TRBV7-2|-
TGTGCCAGCAGTCGGTACGGGACTCCCATAGACGAGCAGTACTTC
CASSRYGTPIDEQYF
>TRBJ1-5|-|TRBV7-2|-
TGTGCCAGCAGCTTAGCGCAAGGGGCTCGGCAGCCCCAGCATTTT
CASSLAQGARQPQHF
>TRBJ1-6|-|TRBV5-1|TRBD1
TGCGCCAGCAGCGTCTCAGGGGGGAACTACAATTCACCCCTCCACTTT
CASSVSGGNYNSPLHF
>TRBJ2-3|-|TRBV7-3|-
TGTGCCAGCAGTGCCGACAGAGATACGCAGTATTTT
CASSADRDTQYF
>TRBJ2-5|few|TRBV19|TRBD2
TGTGCCAGTAGTATGGGCCCTCCCGGAGCGGGAGTAGAGACCCAGTCCTTC
CASSMGPPGAGVETQSF
>TRBJ2-5|many|TRBV9|-
TGTGCCAGCAGCGTTAGCGGCCAAGAGACCCAGTACTTC
CASSVSGQETQYF
>TRBJ2-7|once|TRBV30|-
TGTGCCTGGAGTGCCCTCGGGGAGCCCTACGAGCAGTACTTC
CAWSALGEPYEQYF
>TRBJ2-7|-|TRBV7-2|-
TGTGCCAGCAGCCCCGGGCTAGCGTTATCCTACGAGCAGTACTTC
CASSPGLALSYEQYF
>TRBJ2-3|few|TRBV15|-
TGTGCCACCAGCAGAGAGACCACAGATACGCAGTATTTT
CATSRETTDTQYF
>TRBJ1-6|-|TRBV7-2|-
TGTGCCAGCAGCCTTATCGGGGCGGCATATAATTCACCCCTCCACTTT
CASSLIGAAYNSPLHF
>TRBJ1-2|-|TRBV12-3/TRBV12-4|TRBD1
TGTGCCAGCAGTTACCCCCAGGGGGCAACGTCGCGGGGCTATACCTTC
CASSYPQGATSRGYTF
>TRBJ2-1|-|TRBV20-1|-
TGCAGTGCTAGGGCAGGGGGGCCCAACAATGAGCAGTTCTTC
CSARAGGPNNEQFF
>TRBJ1-5|many|TRBV6-5|-
TGTGCCAGCAGCCAAAGACAGAATCAGCCCCAGCATTTT
CASSQRQNQPQHF
>TRBJ2-1|-|TRBV20-1|-
TGCAGTGCTAGAGGTGACACGGGAGAGGGGGAGAACTACAATGAGCAGTTCTTC
CSARGDTGEGENYNEQFF
>TRBJ2-1|-|TRBV24-1|TRBD1
TGTGCCAGCAGCCACTCCTCCGGGACAGCCTACAATGAGCAGTTCTTC
CASSHSSGTAYNEQFF
>TRBJ2-3|-|TRBV6-4|TRBD2
TGTGCCAGCAGTGTAGAGGGACTAGCCGGCAATGAGCAGTATTTT
CASSVEGLAGNEQYF
>TRBJ2-1|-|TRBV7-3|TRBD2
TGTGCCAGCAGCTTGACTAGCGGGAGGTCCGACAATGAGCAGTTCTTC
CASSLTSGRSDNEQFF
>TRBJ2-1|-|TRBV24-1|TRBD2
TGTACCACCAGTGATTCGACTGGCGGGGGCTACAATGAGCAGTTCTTC
CTTSDSTGGGYNEQFF
>TRBJ2-5|once|TRBV6-5|TRBD2
TGTGCCAGCAGTTCCCTAGCGGGAGAGACCCAGTACTTC
CASSSLAGETQYF
>TRBJ2-2|once|TRBV3-1|-
TGTGCCAGCAGCCAAGTTGGGGGCGCCGACACCGGGGAGCTGTTTTTT
CASSQVGGADTGELFF
>TRBJ2-1|many|TRBV18|-
TGTGCCAGCTCACCATATCCTAGCTACAATGAGCAGTTCTTC
CASSPYPSYNEQFF
>TRBJ2-3|-|TRBV6-1|TRBD2
TGTGCCAGCAGTCATAGCGGGCACACAGATACGCAGTATTTT
CASSHSGHTDTQYF
>TRBJ1-5|-|TRBV20-1|-
TGCAGTGCTAGAGATTTGGGGGTGGTGGGCAATCAGCCCCAGCATTTT
CSARDLGVVGNQPQHF
>TRBJ1-5|-|TRBV30|-
TGTGCCTGGAGTGTTGACCGACTCAATCAGCCCCAGCATTTT
CAWSVDRLNQPQHF